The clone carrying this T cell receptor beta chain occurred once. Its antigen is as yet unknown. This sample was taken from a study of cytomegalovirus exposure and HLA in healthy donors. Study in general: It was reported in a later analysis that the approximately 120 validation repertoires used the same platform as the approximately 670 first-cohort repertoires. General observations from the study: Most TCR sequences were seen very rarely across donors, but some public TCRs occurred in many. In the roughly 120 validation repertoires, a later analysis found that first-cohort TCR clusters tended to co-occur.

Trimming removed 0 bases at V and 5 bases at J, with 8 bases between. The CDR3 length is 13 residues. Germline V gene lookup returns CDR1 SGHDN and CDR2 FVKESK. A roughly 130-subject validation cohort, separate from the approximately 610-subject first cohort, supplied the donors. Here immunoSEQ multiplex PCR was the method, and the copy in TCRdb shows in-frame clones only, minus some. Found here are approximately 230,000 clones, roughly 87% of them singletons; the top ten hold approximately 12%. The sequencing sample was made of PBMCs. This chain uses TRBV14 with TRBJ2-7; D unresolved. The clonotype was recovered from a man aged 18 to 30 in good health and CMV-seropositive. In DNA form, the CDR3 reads TGTGCCAGCAGCCAAGATGGGCTAAACGAGCAGTACTTC. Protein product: CASSQDGLNEQYF.